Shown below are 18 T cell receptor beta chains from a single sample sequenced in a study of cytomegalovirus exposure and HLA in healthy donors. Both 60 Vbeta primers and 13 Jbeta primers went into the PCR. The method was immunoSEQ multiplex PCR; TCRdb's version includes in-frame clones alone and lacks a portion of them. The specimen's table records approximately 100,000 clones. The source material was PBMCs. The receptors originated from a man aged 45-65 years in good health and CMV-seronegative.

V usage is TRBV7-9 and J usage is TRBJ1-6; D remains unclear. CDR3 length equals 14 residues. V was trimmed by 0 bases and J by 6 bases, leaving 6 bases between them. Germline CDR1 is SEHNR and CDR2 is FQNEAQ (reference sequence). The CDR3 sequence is CASSLAVVNSPLHF. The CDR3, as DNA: TGTGCCAGCAGCTTAGCCGTAGTTAATTCACCCCTCCACTTT.

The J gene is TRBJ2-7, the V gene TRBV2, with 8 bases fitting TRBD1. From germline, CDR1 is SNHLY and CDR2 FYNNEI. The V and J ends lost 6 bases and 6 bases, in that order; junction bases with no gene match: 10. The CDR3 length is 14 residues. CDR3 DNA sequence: TGTGCCAGCAGCCCTAGGGACAGGCGAGGCGAGCAGTACTTC. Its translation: CASSPRDRRGEQYF.

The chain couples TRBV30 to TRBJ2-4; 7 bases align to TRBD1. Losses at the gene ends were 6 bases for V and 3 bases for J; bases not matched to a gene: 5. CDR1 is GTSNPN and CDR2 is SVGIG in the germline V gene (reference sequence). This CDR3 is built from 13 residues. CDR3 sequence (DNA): TGTGCCTGTCGGTCAGGGGGCAAAAACATTCAGTACTTC. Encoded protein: CACRSGGKNIQYF. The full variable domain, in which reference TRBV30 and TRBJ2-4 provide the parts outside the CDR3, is SQTIHQWPATLVQPVGSPLSLECTVEGTSNPNLYWYRQAAGRGLQLLFYSVGIGQISSEVPQNLSASRPQDRQFILSSKKLLLSDSGFYLCACRSGGKNIQYFGAGTRLSVL.

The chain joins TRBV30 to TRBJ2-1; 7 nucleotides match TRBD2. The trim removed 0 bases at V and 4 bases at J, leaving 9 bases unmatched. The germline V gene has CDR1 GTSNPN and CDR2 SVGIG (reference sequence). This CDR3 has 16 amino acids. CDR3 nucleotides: TGTGCCTGGAGTGTACGACTCACGGGGGGATACAATGAGCAGTTCTTC. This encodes CAWSVRLTGGYNEQFF.

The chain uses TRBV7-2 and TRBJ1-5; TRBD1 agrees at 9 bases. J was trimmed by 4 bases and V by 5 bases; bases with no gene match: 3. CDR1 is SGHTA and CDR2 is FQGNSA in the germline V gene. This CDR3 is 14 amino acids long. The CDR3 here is CASSGGQGNQPQHF. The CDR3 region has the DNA TGTGCCAGCAGCGGGGGACAGGGAAATCAGCCCCAGCATTTT.

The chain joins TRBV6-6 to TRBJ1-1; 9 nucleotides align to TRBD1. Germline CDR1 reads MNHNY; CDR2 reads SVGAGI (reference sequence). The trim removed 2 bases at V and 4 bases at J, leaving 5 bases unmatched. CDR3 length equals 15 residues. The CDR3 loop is CASSYPGQGSTEAFF. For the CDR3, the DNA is TGTGCCAGCAGTTACCCGGGACAGGGAAGCACTGAAGCTTTCTTT.

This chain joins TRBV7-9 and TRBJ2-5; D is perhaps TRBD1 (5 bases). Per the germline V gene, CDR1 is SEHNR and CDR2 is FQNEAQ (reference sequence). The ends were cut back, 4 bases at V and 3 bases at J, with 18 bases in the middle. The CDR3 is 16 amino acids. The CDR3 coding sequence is TGTGCCAGCAGCTACCATCAGGGATGGAGCGAAGAGACCCAGTACTTC. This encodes CASSYHQGWSEETQYF.

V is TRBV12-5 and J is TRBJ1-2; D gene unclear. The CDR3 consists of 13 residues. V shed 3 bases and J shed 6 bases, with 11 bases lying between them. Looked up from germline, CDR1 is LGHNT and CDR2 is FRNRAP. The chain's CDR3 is CASGFQVLDGYTF. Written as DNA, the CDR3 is TGTGCTAGTGGTTTCCAAGTTCTAGATGGCTACACCTTC.

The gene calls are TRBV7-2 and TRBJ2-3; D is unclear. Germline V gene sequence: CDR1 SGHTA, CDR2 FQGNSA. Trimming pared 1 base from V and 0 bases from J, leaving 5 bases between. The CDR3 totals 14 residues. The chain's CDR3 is CASSLEHSTDTQYF. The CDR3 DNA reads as TGTGCCAGCAGCTTAGAGCATAGCACAGATACGCAGTATTTT.

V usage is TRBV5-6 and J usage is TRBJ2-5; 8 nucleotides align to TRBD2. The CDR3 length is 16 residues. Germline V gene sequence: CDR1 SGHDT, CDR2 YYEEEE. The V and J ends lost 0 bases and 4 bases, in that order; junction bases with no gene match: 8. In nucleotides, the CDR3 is TGTGCCAGCAGCTTGGGGGGCGGGAGGTCCGTAGAGACCCAGTACTTC. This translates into CASSLGGGRSVETQYF.

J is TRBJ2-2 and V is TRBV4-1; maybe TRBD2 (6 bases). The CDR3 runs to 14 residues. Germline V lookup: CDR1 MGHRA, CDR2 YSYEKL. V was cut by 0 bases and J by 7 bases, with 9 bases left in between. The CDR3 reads CASSQELAVGELFF. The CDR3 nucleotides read TGCGCCAGCAGCCAAGAACTAGCAGTCGGGGAGCTGTTTTTT.

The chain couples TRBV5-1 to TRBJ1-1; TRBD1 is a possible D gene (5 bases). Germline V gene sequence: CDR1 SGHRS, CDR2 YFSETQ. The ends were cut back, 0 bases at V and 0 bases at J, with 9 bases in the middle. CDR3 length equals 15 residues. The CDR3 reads CASSLGQSMNTEAFF. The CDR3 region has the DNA TGCGCCAGCAGCTTGGGACAGTCAATGAACACTGAAGCTTTCTTT.

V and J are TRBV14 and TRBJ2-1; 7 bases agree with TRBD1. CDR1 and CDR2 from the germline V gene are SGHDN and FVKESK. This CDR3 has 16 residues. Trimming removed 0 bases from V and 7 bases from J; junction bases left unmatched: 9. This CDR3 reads CASSQEYRGIWNEQFF. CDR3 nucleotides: TGTGCCAGCAGCCAAGAGTACAGGGGAATTTGGAATGAGCAGTTCTTC.

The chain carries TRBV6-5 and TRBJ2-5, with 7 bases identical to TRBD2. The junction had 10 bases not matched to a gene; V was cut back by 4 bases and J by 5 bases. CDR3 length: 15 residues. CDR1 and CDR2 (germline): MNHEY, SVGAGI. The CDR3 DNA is TGTGCCAGCAGTTTTTCCGGGTGGGGGGGGGAGACCCAGTACTTC. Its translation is CASSFSGWGGETQYF.

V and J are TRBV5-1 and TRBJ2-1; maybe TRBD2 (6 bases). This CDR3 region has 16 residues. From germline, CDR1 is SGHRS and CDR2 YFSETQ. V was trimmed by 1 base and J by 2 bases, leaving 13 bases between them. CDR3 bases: TGCGCCAGCAGCTTGTCGGGGGAGGCAGCCTACAATGAGCAGTTCTTC. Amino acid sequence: CASSLSGEAAYNEQFF.

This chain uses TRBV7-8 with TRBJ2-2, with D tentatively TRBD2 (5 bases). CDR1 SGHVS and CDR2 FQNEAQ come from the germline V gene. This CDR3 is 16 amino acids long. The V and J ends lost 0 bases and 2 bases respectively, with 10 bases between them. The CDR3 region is CASSLALGVNTGELFF. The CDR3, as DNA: TGTGCCAGCAGCTTAGCGCTCGGGGTCAACACCGGGGAGCTGTTTTTT. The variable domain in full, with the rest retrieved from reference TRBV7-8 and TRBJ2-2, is GAGVSQSPRYKVAKRGQDVALRCDPISGHVSLFWYQQALGQGPEFLTYFQNEAQLDKSGLPSDRFFAERPEGSVSTLKIQRTQQEDSAVYLCASSLALGVNTGELFFGEGSRLTVL.

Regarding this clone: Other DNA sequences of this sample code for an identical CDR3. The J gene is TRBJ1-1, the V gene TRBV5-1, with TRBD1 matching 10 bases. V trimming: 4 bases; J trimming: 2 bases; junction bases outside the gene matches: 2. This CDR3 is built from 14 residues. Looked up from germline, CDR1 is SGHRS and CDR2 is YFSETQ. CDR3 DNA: TGCGCCAGCAGCGGACAGGGGGGAAACACTGAAGCTTTCTTT. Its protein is CASSGQGGNTEAFF.

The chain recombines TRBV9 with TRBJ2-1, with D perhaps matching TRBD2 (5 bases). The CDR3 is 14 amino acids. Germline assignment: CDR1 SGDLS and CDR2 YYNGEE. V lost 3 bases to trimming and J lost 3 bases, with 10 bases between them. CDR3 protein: CASSAREYYNEQFF. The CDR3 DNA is TGTGCCAGCAGCGCCCGGGAATACTACAATGAGCAGTTCTTC.